The clone carrying this TCR beta chain was seen at least ten times. Trimming took 1 base from V and 1 from J, leaving 8 bases between them. Germline-derived CDR1 and CDR2 are LGHNA and YNFKEQ. This CDR3 spans 15 amino acids. This sample is drawn from a study of spatial heterogeneity in lung cancer. TCRdb analysed the 5' RACE reads with MiXCR anew, one entry per CDR3 protein. This sample has about 48,000 distinct CDR3 sequences, with about 5.8% found just once. Specified time point: sample taken at primary tumor resection. Unsorted samples of tumor, nontumor lung or frozen PBMC had their whole RNA sequenced.

The clonotype was recovered from a male donor with early-stage non-small cell lung cancer. The material was PBMCs, obtained at surgery. The chain links TRBV4-2 to TRBJ2-4; tentatively, D is TRBD2 (5 bases). The CDR3 loop is CASSQGGQAKNIQYF. CDR3 nucleotide sequence: TGTGCCAGCAGCCAAGGAGGGCAGGCCAAAAACATTCAGTACTTC.